This TCR beta chain originates from a study of T cell repertoires in cytomegalovirus infection. The wider study: Public TCR beta signatures provided an indication of both CMV infection and a matching HLA type.

Note on this clonotype: Its specificity is not known.

Study-level points and caveats: Using cumulative public TCR beta family frequency, the authors identified those who carried CMV together with the relevant HLA.

TCRdb reprocessed the reads with MiXCR, giving one entry per CDR3 protein. The sample lists hundreds of thousands of distinct CDR3 sequences; about 27% were seen once. The CDR3 is 16 amino acids. V lost 4 bases to trimming and J lost 6 bases; unmatched junction nucleotides: 8. The sample was cultured PBMCs, taken from culture after CMV antigen stimulation. This receptor was identified in a human donor in good health (CMV status not recorded). Some clones in this sample may be carry-over from other donors' samples. The chain is built from TRBV12-3 or TRBV12-4 and TRBJ2-5, with 13 bases fitting TRBD2. The CDR3 loop reads CASSSERLAGGQTQYF. CDR3 in DNA: TGTGCCAGCAGTTCCGAGAGACTAGCGGGGGGCCAGACCCAGTACTTC.